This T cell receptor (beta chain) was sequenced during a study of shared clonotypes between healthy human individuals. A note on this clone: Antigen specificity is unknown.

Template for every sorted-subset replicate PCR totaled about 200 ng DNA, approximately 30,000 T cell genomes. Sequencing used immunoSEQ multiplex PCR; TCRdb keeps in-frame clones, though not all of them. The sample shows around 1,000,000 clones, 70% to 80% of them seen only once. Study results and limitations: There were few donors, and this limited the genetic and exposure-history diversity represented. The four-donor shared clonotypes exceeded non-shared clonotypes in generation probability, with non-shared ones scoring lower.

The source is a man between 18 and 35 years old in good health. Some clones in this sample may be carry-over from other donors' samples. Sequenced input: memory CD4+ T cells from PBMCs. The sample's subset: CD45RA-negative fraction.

CDR3 in DNA: TGTGCCAGCAGCCCTAGACTCGGAGATACGCAGTATTTT. Amino acid sequence: CASSPRLGDTQYF. J is TRBJ2-3 and V is TRBV6-5; D gene uncertain. The V end was cut by 6 bases, the J end by 5 bases, with 12 bases between. The CDR3 loop spans 13 amino acids. The V gene's germline CDR1 is MNHEY and CDR2 SVGAGI.